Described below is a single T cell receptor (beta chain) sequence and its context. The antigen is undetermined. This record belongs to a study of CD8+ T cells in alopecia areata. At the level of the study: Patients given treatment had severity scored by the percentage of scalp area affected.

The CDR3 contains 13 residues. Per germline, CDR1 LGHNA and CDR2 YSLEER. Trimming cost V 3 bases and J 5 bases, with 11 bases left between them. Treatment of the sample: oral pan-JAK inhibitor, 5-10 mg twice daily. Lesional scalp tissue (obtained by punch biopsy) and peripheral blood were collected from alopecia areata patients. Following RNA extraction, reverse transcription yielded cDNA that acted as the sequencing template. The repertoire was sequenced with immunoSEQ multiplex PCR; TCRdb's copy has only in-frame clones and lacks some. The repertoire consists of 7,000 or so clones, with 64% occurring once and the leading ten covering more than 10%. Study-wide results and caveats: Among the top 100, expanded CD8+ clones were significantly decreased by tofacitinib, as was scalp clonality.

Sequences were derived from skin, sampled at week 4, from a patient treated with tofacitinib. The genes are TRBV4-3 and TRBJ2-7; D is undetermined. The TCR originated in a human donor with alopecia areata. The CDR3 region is CASSQSRWDEQYF. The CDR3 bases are TGCGCCAGCAGCCAGTCGCGGTGGGACGAGCAGTACTTC.